The 4 T cell receptor beta chains presented below share a single source sample, sequenced in a study of cytomegalovirus exposure and HLA in healthy donors. The study ran its PCR with 60 Vbeta and 13 Jbeta primers. Produced via immunoSEQ multiplex PCR; TCRdb's table is partial and in-frame only. The sample includes around 130,000 clones. The sequenced sample consisted of PBMCs. The receptors were sampled from a woman aged 55 to 70 in good health and CMV-seronegative.

The V gene is TRBV4-1, the J gene TRBJ2-3; 9 nucleotides match TRBD1. The germline gives CDR1 MGHRA, CDR2 YSYEKL. The CDR3 is 14 amino acids. The V segment lost 4 bases and the J segment 2 bases; nucleotides outside the gene matches: 1. CDR3 coding DNA: TGCGCCAGCAGCCGGGACAGGGCCACAGATACGCAGTATTTT. It specifies CASSRDRATDTQYF.

This sequence joins TRBV5-1 and TRBJ1-4; 10 nucleotides agree with TRBD1. Trimming removed 2 bases from V and 8 bases from J; junction bases left unmatched: 6. CDR1 is SGHRS, CDR2 YFSETQ, per germline. The CDR3 loop spans 15 amino acids. In DNA form, the CDR3 reads TGCGCCAGCAGCTTAGCGGGACAGGGGCGAGAAAAACTGTTTTTT. Translating gives CASSLAGQGREKLFF.

The chain is built from TRBV5-1 and TRBJ1-1; D uncertain. The CDR3 length is 14 residues. Per the germline V gene, CDR1 is SGHRS and CDR2 is YFSETQ. Between the trimmed V and J ends, which lost 1 base and 0 bases, there was a span of 7 bases. The CDR3 DNA reads TGCGCCAGCAGCTTGAGTCAGATGAACACTGAAGCTTTCTTT. It codes for CASSLSQMNTEAFF.

This chain's CDR3 is CASSLSGGAPYEQYF. Here the CDR3 DNA reads TGTGCCAGCAGTTTATCAGGGGGAGCCCCCTACGAGCAGTACTTC. The chain has TRBV27 and TRBJ2-7; a possible D gene is TRBD1 (6 bases). In germline, CDR1 is MNHEY, CDR2 SMNVEV (reference sequence). The V end lost 0 bases, the J end lost 2 bases, and 11 bases lay between the germline ends. There are 15 residues in the CDR3.